This T cell receptor beta chain stems from a study of cytomegalovirus exposure and HLA in healthy donors. Whole-study findings and limits: A likely sequencing artifact accounted for one observed cluster of highly shared sequence variants. Association of a missense DCLRE1C variant with TCR beta V- and J-gene trimming was reported in a later analysis. Most TCRs appeared rarely, but some public TCRs recurred in many donors.

V lost 2 bases to trimming and J lost 3 bases, with 13 bases between them. Germline loops: CDR1 SGHNT, CDR2 YYREEE (reference sequence). The CDR3 covers 15 residues. PCR amplification relied on 60 Vbeta primers (plus 13 Jbeta primers). Source study methods: Some 80 million unique TCR beta chains, some 11 million shared, were counted in a later analysis. TCRdb keeps only in-frame clones here, not all; method: immunoSEQ multiplex PCR. V, J and clone size are taken as reported in that table, and D and trimming were inferred from the DNA itself. The sample has about 86,000 clones; just over 70% are singletons. To note about this clone: No antigen is known for it.

Material: PBMCs. This rearrangement joins TRBV5-4 to TRBJ2-3; tentative D call: TRBD2 (5 bases). This clonotype originated in a man aged 60-69 years in good health and CMV-seronegative. The CDR3 loop reads CASSFTAERTDTQYF. The CDR3 coding sequence is TGTGCCAGCAGCTTCACAGCGGAGAGGACAGATACGCAGTATTTT.